This T cell receptor beta chain was identified in a study of T cell repertoires in cytomegalovirus infection. Study details: Used in the study were CMV epitopes, some recently identified and HLA-C-restricted, others well-studied and HLA-B-restricted. CMV infection plus the matching HLA type was flagged by public TCR beta signatures. Study-wide findings and caveats: Summed public TCR beta family frequency identified CMV carriers bearing the relevant HLA. HLA-C-restricted CMV clonotypes gave the most frequent clonotype in two of eight donors.

TCRdb redid the calling of the reads with MiXCR, one entry per CDR3 protein. The sample holds 800,000 to 950,000 distinct CDR3 sequences, approximately 30% seen once. There are 14 residues in the CDR3. The germline gives CDR1 MNHEY, CDR2 SVGAGI. The V and J ends lost 4 bases and 8 bases respectively, with 15 bases between them. On this clonotype: Its target is not known.

This TCR was recovered from a human donor in good health (CMV status not recorded). Some clones in this sample may be carry-over from other donors' samples. The chain is built from TRBV6-5 and TRBJ2-1, with D maybe TRBD1 (5 bases). Sequences were derived from cultured CD8+ T cells from PBMCs, sampled from culture after CMV antigen stimulation. CDR3: CASSWGLTVDEQFF. DNA for the CDR3: TGTGCCAGCAGTTGGGGCCTTACTGTGGATGAGCAGTTCTTC.